The 18 T cell receptor beta chains below were found in one sample sequenced in a study of blood T cells in healthy people across ages. A second PCR, run for about 7 to 11 cycles, used a sample-barcoded 5' primer plus a J-beta primer mix. TCRdb re-analysed the 5' RACE reads in MiXCR, keeping a single row per CDR3 protein. The sample holds 1,500,000 or so distinct CDR3 sequences; roughly 59% are singletons and the top ten take approximately 7%. The sequenced sample was blood. The receptor set was obtained from a man between 18 and 29 years old in good health.

The chain uses TRBV11-2 and TRBJ2-1; a weak D match, TRBD2 (6 bases). This CDR3 comprises 15 residues. V lost 0 bases and J lost 4, with 10 bases in between. Per germline, CDR1 SGHAT and CDR2 FQNNGV. The CDR3 is CASSLDGSRYNEQFF. The CDR3 coding sequence is TGTGCCAGCAGCTTAGACGGGAGTAGATACAATGAGCAGTTCTTC.

The chain couples TRBV4-1 to TRBJ2-5; 9 bases agree with TRBD1. CDR1 and CDR2 from the germline V gene are MGHRA and YSYEKL. With 5 bases clipped from V and 11 bases from J, the junction kept 15 bases outside the gene matches. The CDR3 is 15 residues long. This CDR3 is CASSIGQGLFNEQYF. The CDR3 DNA follows: TGCGCCAGCAGCATCGGACAGGGGTTATTCAATGAGCAGTACTTC.

The chain couples TRBV20-1 to TRBJ2-2; possible D gene TRBD1, 6 bases. Trimming left V 3 bases short and J 2 bases short, with 16 bases between. The length of the CDR3 is 16 residues. CDR1 and CDR2 from the germline V gene are DFQATT and SNEGSKA (reference sequence). The CDR3 here is CSASQAGTSNTGELFF. The CDR3 bases are TGCAGTGCTAGTCAAGCCGGGACATCTAACACCGGGGAGCTGTTTTTT.

The chain links TRBV4-1 to TRBJ2-6, with D hard to call. Between the trimmed V and J ends, which lost 1 base and 0 bases, there was a span of 10 bases. CDR3 length: 17 amino acids. Germline CDR1 and CDR2: MGHRA and YSYEKL. The CDR3 nucleotides read TGCGCCAGCAGCCAAGGGATGAGGATCTCTGGGGCCAACGTCCTGACTTTC. Its protein is CASSQGMRISGANVLTF.

The sample holds a few counts of this clonotype. The CDR3 DNA follows: TGCAGTGCTAGAGTGGGGGAGACCCTCAATCAGCCCCAGCATTTT. Translating gives CSARVGETLNQPQHF. The chain combines TRBV20-1 with TRBJ1-5, with a possible D match to TRBD1 (5 bases). The CDR3 consists of 15 residues. Trimming shortened V by 1 base and J by 3 bases, and 13 bases separated the two germline ends. Germline V gene lookup returns CDR1 DFQATT and CDR2 SNEGSKA (reference sequence).

The V gene is TRBV4-1, the J gene TRBJ2-7, with 7 bases that match TRBD1. V dropped 0 bases and J dropped 2; count of bases not matched to a gene: 19. CDR3 length equals 20 residues. Germline lookup yields CDR1 MGHRA and CDR2 YSYEKL. This chain's CDR3 is CASSQDERGPLLFFAYEQYF. The CDR3 nucleotides are TGCGCCAGCAGCCAAGATGAAAGGGGGCCCTTGCTTTTCTTCGCCTACGAGCAGTACTTC.

The chain is built from TRBV25-1 and TRBJ1-2; D gene ambiguous. The germline CDR1 and CDR2 sequences are MGHDK and SYGVNS. Trimming removed 6 bases at V and 4 bases at J, with 15 bases between. The CDR3 has 14 residues. The DNA for the CDR3 is TGTGCCAGCAGCCCCGTAGCGAACTCCTATGGCTACACCTTC. Translated, it gives CASSPVANSYGYTF.

This chain connects TRBV21-1 to TRBJ1-2; TRBD1 was called by the table and not checked on the DNA. TRBV21-1 is flagged as a pseudogene. CDR3 length: 16 amino acids. CDR3 DNA: TGTGCCAGCAGCAAAGCAACTAGGGACGGAGTTACGGGCTACACCTTC. Amino acid sequence: CASSKATRDGVTGYTF.

This chain uses TRBV15 with TRBJ2-2; D could derive from TRBD1 or TRBD2 (5 bases each). V was clipped by 5 bases and J by 7 bases, with 5 bases between them. CDR3 size: 11 residues. CDR1 and CDR2 (germline): LNHNV, YYDKDF (reference sequence). The CDR3 DNA sequence: TGTGCCACCAGCGGGGGCGGGGAGCTGTTTTTT. Its protein product is CATSGGGELFF. Complete variable domain (other parts from reference TRBV15 and TRBJ2-2): DAMVIQNPRYQVTQFGKPVTLSCSQTLNHNVMYWYQQKSSQAPKLLFHYYDKDFNNEADTPDNFQSRRPNTSFCFLDIRSPGLGDTAMYLCATSGGGELFFGEGSRLTVL.

The rearrangement links TRBV15 to TRBJ1-5, with 10 bases aligning to TRBD1. Trimming took 4 bases from V and 8 from J; bases not matched to a gene: 5. This CDR3 region has 14 residues. Looked up from germline, CDR1 is LNHNV and CDR2 is YYDKDF (reference sequence). The CDR3 sequence is CATSIDRGQEPQHF. In DNA, the CDR3 is TGTGCCACCAGCATAGACAGGGGGCAGGAGCCCCAGCATTTT.

The chain uses TRBV25-1 and TRBJ1-2, with D unresolved. This CDR3 has 12 residues. Trimming stripped 0 bases from V and 7 bases from J, with 6 bases between. CDR1 MGHDK and CDR2 SYGVNS come from the germline V gene. The CDR3 loop reads CASSEYASGYTF. The CDR3 DNA reads as TGTGCCAGCAGTGAATATGCTTCTGGCTACACCTTC.

The chain uses TRBV7-2 and TRBJ1-2; D call uncertain. CDR1 and CDR2 (germline): SGHTA, FQGNSA. The V gene lost 5 bases and the J gene lost 8 bases, with 24 bases spanning the gap. This CDR3 is built from 16 residues. As DNA, the CDR3 is TGTGCCAGCAGCCCAAATTATGGGAGGATCCCTTCCGGCTACACCTTC. Residues: CASSPNYGRIPSGYTF.

The V gene is TRBV5-6, the J gene TRBJ2-7, with D tentatively TRBD1 (6 bases). The CDR3 spans 15 residues. The V gene's germline CDR1 is SGHDT and CDR2 YYEEEE. Trimming shortened V by 1 base and J by 3 bases, and 14 bases separated the two germline ends. The CDR3: CASSLLQDRGYEQYF. The DNA for the CDR3 is TGTGCCAGCAGCTTGTTACAGGACAGAGGCTACGAGCAGTACTTC. The full variable domain, its missing parts supplied by reference TRBV5-6 and TRBJ2-7, is DAGVTQSPTHLIKTRGQQVTLRCSPKSGHDTVSWYQQALGQGPQFIFQYYEEEERQRGNFPDRFSGHQFPNYSSELNVNALLLGDSALYLCASSLLQDRGYEQYFGPGTRLTVT.

This rearrangement joins TRBV20-1 to TRBJ1-2; the D gene is possibly TRBD1 (5 bases). CDR1 is DFQATT, CDR2 SNEGSKA, per germline (reference sequence). This CDR3 region has 16 residues. V dropped 2 bases and J dropped 6 bases, with 22 bases sitting between them. The CDR3 bases are TGCAGTGCTAGAATTATTAGCCCGCAGGGAGAAAATGGCTACACCTTC. This gives the protein CSARIISPQGENGYTF.

This chain connects TRBV27 to TRBJ2-7; 9 bases match TRBD2. This CDR3 contains 12 residues. V trimming: 5 bases; J trimming: 12 bases; junction bases outside the gene matches: 8. Germline V CDR1 and CDR2: MNHEY, SMNVEV (reference sequence). This CDR3 is CASSRGTSLTYF. In nucleotides, the CDR3 is TGTGCCAGCAGTAGGGGGACTAGCCTTACGTACTTC.

The chain is built from TRBV12-3 or TRBV12-4 and TRBJ2-7; 11 positions agree with TRBD2. The length of the CDR3 is 15 residues. V lost 7 bases, J lost 3 bases, and 8 bases stayed unmatched. The DNA for the CDR3 is TGTGCCAGCACCCATGGGACTAGCGGATACTACGAGCAGTACTTC. Encoded protein: CASTHGTSGYYEQYF.

In this sample, this clonotype turned up a few times. The CDR3 region has the DNA TGTGCCAGCACTCCGGGACTAGGAGTTGACGAGCAGTACTTC. Its translation is CASTPGLGVDEQYF. V is TRBV27 and J is TRBJ2-5; 8 bases align to TRBD2. The last part of the DNA fits TRBJ2-7 better; the J call may be wrong. From germline, CDR1 is MNHEY and CDR2 SMNVEV (reference sequence). The length of the CDR3 is 14 residues.

This clonotype was observed a few times. The chain has TRBV6-2 or TRBV6-3 and TRBJ2-1, with 9 bases that match TRBD1. Germline lookup yields CDR1 MNHEY and CDR2 SVGEGT. V lost 6 bases to trimming and J lost 1 base; unmatched junction nucleotides: 4. This CDR3 has 15 residues. The CDR3 DNA reads as TGTGCCAGCAGAGGGACAGGGCTTTCCTACAATGAGCAGTTCTTC. Translation: CASRGTGLSYNEQFF.